The T cell receptor (beta chain) under discussion was sequenced for a study of breast tumors, draining lymph nodes, adjacent tissues. Remarks on this clonotype: Its antigen is not identified.

The germline gives CDR1 SGHNT, CDR2 YYREEE (reference sequence). The CDR3 extends over 15 amino acids. V was pared by 1 base and J by 0 bases, with 11 bases between. Study-wide results and limits: Data only fit, rather than demonstrated, lymph node origin of most tumor T cells. Tumor TCR diversity was below lymph nodes but above nontumor tissue. The data were judged consistent with most tumor T cells coming from lymph node and expanding in tumor.

TCRdb reprocessed the multiplex PCR reads via MiXCR and lists one record per CDR3 protein. Here the sample spans some 14,000 distinct CDR3 sequences, around 53% being singletons. The J gene is TRBJ2-7, the V gene TRBV5-4; TRBD2 might be the D (5 bases). The source material was tumor-adjacent breast tissue. This sequence was found in a female donor with breast cancer. Some clones in this sample may be carry-over from other donors' samples. CDR3 nucleotides: TGTGCCAGCAGCTTGATGGGCGGGTACTCCTACGAGCAGTACTTC. Translating gives CASSLMGGYSYEQYF.